A selection of T cell receptor beta chains follows, all from one sample in a study of blood T cell repertoires in COVID-19. The method was immunoSEQ multiplex PCR; TCRdb's version includes in-frame clones alone and lacks a portion of them. The table shows around 85,000 clones, with 90% occurring only once. The sample comprised peripheral blood. The receptor source for this set is an elderly woman with active or convalescent COVID-19. The CDR3 runs from the conserved cysteine through the conserved F or W. Each record gives: V gene, clone size, J gene, D gene, CDR3 protein, CDR3 DNA. D genes are given only for firm matches. Size tells how often a clone was seen (once, few, many) or the class of an expanded clone, and some rows leave it out.

TRBV6-5,-,TRBJ2-2,-,CASKPGVEAGELFF,TGTGCCAGCAAGCCGGGAGTGGAGGCCGGGGAGCTGTTTTTT
TRBV21-1,-,TRBJ2-7,-,CASAKIGDYEQYF,TGTGCCAGCGCCAAAATCGGGGATTACGAGCAGTACTTC
TRBV7-6,few,TRBJ2-1,TRBD1,CASSLAATGGYGEQFF,TGTGCCAGCAGCTTAGCTGCGACAGGGGGATACGGTGAGCAGTTCTTC
TRBV28,-,TRBJ2-1,-,CAISSHRGRNEQFF,TGTGCCATCAGCTCCCACAGAGGGCGCAATGAGCAGTTCTTC
TRBV28,-,TRBJ2-3,TRBD2,CASSLVTGPNSGSYTDTQYF,TGTGCCAGCAGTTTGGTCACAGGGCCAAATAGCGGGAGTTACACAGATACGCAGTATTTT
TRBV5-1,-,TRBJ2-3,TRBD2,CASSFLGLAGTDTQYF,TGCGCCAGCAGCTTTTTGGGACTAGCGGGCACAGATACGCAGTATTTT
TRBV2,-,TRBJ1-3,-,CASSADTSGNTIYF,TGTGCCAGCAGTGCAGACACCTCTGGAAACACCATATATTTT
TRBV27,-,TRBJ1-2,-,CASSPLGRGRVYGYTF,TGTGCCAGCAGCCCCCTCGGCAGGGGAAGGGTCTATGGCTACACCTTC
TRBV7-9,-,TRBJ2-7,TRBD1,CASSDRVISYEQYF,TGTGCCAGCAGTGACAGGGTGATCTCCTACGAGCAGTACTTC
TRBV14,once,TRBJ2-3,-,CASSQKPGIGTDTQYF,TGTGCCAGCAGCCAAAAACCAGGGATCGGCACAGATACGCAGTATTTT
TRBV29-1,-,TRBJ2-5,TRBD2,CSVEMRTSGKVGETQYF,TGCAGCGTTGAGATGAGGACTAGCGGGAAAGTCGGAGAGACCCAGTACTTC
TRBV5-5,-,TRBJ1-1,TRBD1,CASSSGTGSNTEAFF,TGTGCCAGCAGCTCCGGGACAGGGTCGAACACTGAAGCTTTCTTT
TRBV7-8,-,TRBJ2-1,TRBD1,CASSLRGTGSYNEQFF,TGTGCCAGCAGCTTAAGAGGGACAGGGTCCTACAATGAGCAGTTCTTC
TRBV19,-,TRBJ1-2,-,CASRSGRQYGYTF,TGTGCCAGTAGGAGCGGGAGACAATATGGCTACACCTTC
TRBV28,-,TRBJ2-2,-,CASSLNTGELFF,TGTGCCAGCAGTCTAAACACCGGGGAGCTGTTTTTT